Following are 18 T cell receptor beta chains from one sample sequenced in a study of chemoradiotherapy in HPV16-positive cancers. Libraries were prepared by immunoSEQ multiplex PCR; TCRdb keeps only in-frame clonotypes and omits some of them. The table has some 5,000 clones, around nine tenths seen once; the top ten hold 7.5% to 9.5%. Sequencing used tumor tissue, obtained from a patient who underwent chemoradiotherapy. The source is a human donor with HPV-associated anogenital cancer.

The CDR3 loop reads CASSSSGTATGELFF. As DNA, the CDR3 is TGTGCCAGCAGTAGCTCCGGGACTGCCACCGGGGAGCTGTTTTTT. The chain carries TRBV27 and TRBJ2-2; weak D call: TRBD2 (6 bases). V was cut by 5 bases and J by 4 bases, with 14 bases left in between. The CDR3 sequence is 15 residues long. Germline V lookup: CDR1 MNHEY, CDR2 SMNVEV (reference sequence).

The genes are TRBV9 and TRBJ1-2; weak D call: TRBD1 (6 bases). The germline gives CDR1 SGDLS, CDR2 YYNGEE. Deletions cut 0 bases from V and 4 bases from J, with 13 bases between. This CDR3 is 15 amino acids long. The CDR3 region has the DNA TGTGCCAGCAGCGTAGAAGGGGGTTATGGCTATGGCTACACCTTC. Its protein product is CASSVEGGYGYGYTF.

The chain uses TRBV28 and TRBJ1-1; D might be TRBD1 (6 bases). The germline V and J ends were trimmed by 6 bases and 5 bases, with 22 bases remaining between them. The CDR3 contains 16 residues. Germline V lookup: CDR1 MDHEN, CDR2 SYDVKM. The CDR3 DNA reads TGTGCCAGCAGAACCTTACGGACAGTTTGGGATACTGAAGCTTTCTTT. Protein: CASRTLRTVWDTEAFF.

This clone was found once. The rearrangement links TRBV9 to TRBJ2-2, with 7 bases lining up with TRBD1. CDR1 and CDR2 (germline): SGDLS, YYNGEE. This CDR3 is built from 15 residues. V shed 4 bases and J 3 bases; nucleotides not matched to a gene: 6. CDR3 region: CASSPMGQYTGELFF. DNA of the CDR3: TGTGCCAGCAGCCCCATGGGACAGTACACCGGGGAGCTGTTTTTT.

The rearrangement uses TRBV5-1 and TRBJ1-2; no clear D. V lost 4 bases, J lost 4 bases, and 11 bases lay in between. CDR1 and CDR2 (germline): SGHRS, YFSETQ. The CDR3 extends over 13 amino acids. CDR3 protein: CASSQDGSYGYTF. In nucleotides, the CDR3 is TGCGCCAGCAGCCAAGACGGCAGCTATGGCTACACCTTC.

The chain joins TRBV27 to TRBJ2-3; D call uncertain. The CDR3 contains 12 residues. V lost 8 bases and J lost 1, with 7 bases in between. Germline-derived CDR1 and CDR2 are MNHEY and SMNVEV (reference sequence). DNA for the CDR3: TGTGCCAGCGGAACTCGCACAGATACGCAGTATTTT. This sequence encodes CASGTRTDTQYF.

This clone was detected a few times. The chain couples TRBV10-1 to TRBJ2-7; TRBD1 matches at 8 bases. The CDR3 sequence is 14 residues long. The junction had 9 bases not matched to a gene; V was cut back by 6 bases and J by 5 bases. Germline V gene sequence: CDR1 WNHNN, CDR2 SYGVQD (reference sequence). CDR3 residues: CASSKTGVGNEQYF. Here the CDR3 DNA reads TGCGCCAGCAGCAAGACAGGGGTAGGGAACGAGCAGTACTTC.

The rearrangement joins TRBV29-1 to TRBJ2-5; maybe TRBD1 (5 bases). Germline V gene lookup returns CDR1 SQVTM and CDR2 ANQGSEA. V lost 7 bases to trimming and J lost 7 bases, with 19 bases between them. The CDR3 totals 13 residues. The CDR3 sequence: CSAVRTMKGTQYF. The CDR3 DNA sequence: TGCAGCGCCGTAAGGACAATGAAAGGGACCCAGTACTTC.

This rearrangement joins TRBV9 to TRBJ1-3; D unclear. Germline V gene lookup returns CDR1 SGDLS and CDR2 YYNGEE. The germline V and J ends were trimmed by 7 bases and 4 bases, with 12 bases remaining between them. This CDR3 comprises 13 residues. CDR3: CASQDPVGNTIYF. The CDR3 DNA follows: TGTGCCAGCCAGGACCCCGTAGGAAACACCATATATTTT.

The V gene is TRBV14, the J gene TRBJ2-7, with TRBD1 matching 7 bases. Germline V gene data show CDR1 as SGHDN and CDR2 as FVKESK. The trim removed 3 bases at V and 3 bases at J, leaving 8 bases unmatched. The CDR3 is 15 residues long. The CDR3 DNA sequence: TGTGCCAGCAGCCACGGACAGGTTAGCATCTACGAGCAGTACTTC. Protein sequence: CASSHGQVSIYEQYF.

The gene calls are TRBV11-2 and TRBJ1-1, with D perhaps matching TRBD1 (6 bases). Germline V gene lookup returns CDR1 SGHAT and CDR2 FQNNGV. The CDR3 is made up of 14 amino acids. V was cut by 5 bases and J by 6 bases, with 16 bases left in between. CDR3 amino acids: CASSLPRRGAEAFF. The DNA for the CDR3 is TGTGCCAGCAGCCTCCCACGAAGGGGGGCTGAAGCTTTCTTT. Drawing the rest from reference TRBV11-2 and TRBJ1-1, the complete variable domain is EAGVAQSPRYKIIEKRQSVAFWCNPISGHATLYWYQQILGQGPKLLIQFQNNGVVDDSQLPKDRFSAERLKGVDSTLKIQPAKLEDSAVYLCASSLPRRGAEAFFGQGTRLTVV.

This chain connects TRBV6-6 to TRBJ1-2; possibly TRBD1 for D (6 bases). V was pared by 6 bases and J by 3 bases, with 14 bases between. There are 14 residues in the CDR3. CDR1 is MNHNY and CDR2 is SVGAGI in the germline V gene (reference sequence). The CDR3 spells CASRTIGGHYGYTF. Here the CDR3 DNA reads TGTGCCAGCAGGACTATCGGGGGCCACTATGGCTACACCTTC.

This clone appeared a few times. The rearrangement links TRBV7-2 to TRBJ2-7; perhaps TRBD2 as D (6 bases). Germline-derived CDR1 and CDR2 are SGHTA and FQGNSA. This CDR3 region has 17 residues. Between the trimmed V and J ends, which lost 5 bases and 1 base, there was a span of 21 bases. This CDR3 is CASSPQGGTDLSYEQYF. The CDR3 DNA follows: TGTGCCAGCAGCCCCCAGGGCGGGACCGACCTGTCCTACGAGCAGTACTTC.

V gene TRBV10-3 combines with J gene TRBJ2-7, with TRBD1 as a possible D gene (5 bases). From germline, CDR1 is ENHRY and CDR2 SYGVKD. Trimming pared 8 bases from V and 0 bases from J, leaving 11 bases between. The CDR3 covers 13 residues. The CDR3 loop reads CAILTDNSYEQYF. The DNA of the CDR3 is TGTGCCATCTTGACAGACAACTCCTACGAGCAGTACTTC.

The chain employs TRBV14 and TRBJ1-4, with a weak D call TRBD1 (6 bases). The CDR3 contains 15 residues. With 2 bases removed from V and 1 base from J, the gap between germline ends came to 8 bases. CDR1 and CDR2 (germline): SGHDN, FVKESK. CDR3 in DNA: TGTGCCAGCAGCCAAATGGGACAAACTAATGAAAAACTGTTTTTT. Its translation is CASSQMGQTNEKLFF.

CDR3 in amino acids: CASSQAGMGNEQYF. The CDR3 DNA reads as TGTGCCAGCAGCCAAGCCGGGATGGGAAACGAGCAGTACTTC. The chain combines TRBV14 with TRBJ2-7, with D perhaps matching TRBD2 (5 bases). The germline V gene has CDR1 SGHDN and CDR2 FVKESK. V lost 1 base, J lost 5 bases, and 12 bases lay in between. This CDR3 has 14 amino acids.

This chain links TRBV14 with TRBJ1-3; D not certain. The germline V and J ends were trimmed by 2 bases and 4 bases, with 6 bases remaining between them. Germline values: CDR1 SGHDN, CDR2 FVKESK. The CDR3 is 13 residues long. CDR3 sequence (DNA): TGTGCCAGCAGCCAAAACAACGGAAACACCATATATTTT. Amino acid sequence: CASSQNNGNTIYF.

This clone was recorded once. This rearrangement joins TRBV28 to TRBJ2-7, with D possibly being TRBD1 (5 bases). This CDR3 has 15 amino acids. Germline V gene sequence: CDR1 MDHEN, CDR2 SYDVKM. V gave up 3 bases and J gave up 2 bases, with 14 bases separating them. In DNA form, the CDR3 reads TGTGCCAGCAGTTTTGGGGCGGACGGCACCTACGAGCAGTACTTC. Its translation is CASSFGADGTYEQYF.